What follows are 17 T cell receptor beta chains derived from one specimen sequenced in a study of blood T cell repertoires in COVID-19. Libraries were prepared by immunoSEQ multiplex PCR; TCRdb keeps only in-frame clonotypes and omits some of them. Of 100,000 to 150,000 clones in the sample, over 75% were seen once. The sequenced material came from peripheral blood. These receptors all stem from a man between 65 and 85 years old with active or convalescent COVID-19.

The V gene is TRBV5-1, the J gene TRBJ2-5; TRBD2 might be the D (6 bases). Germline V gives CDR1 SGHRS, CDR2 YFSETQ. The CDR3 covers 14 residues. Trimming cost V 3 bases and J 5 bases, with 14 bases left between them. CDR3 protein: CASSSEGPGETQYF. For the CDR3, the DNA is TGCGCCAGCAGCTCGGAGGGGCCAGGGGAGACCCAGTACTTC.

In this sample, this clone turned up once. The rearrangement links TRBV3-1 (or the pseudogene TRBV3-2) to TRBJ2-3; TRBD2 might be the D (7 bases). Germline-derived CDR1 and CDR2 are LGHDT and YNNKEL (reference sequence). There are 16 residues in the CDR3. V lost 4 bases to trimming and J lost 1 base, with 15 bases between them. The DNA of the CDR3 is TGTGCCAGCAGCCCCTTGGGGGCGGGGGGCACAGATACGCAGTATTTT. Amino acid sequence: CASSPLGAGGTDTQYF.

The chain couples TRBV29-1 to TRBJ2-5; 7 bases are shared with TRBD1. CDR3 length equals 13 residues. Unmatched junction bases numbered 5, after V lost 2 bases and J lost 5 bases. Germline loops: CDR1 SQVTM, CDR2 ANQGSEA. The CDR3 DNA follows: TGCAGCGTTGAACGGGGCAGGGGGGAGACCCAGTACTTC. Translation: CSVERGRGETQYF.

This clone has only one observation. The V call is TRBV18, the J call TRBJ1-2; maybe TRBD1 (5 bases). Looked up from germline, CDR1 is KGHSH and CDR2 is LQKENI. The CDR3 is made up of 13 amino acids. Deletions cut 5 bases from V and 2 bases from J, with 9 bases between. This CDR3 reads CASSTGGNYGYTF. CDR3 nucleotides: TGTGCCAGCTCAACAGGAGGGAACTATGGCTACACCTTC.

The V call is TRBV28, the J call TRBJ1-3, with a tentative D call TRBD1 (5 bases). V was cut by 5 bases and J by 5 bases, with 13 bases left in between. The CDR3 runs 14 residues. The germline gives CDR1 MDHEN, CDR2 SYDVKM. As DNA, the CDR3 is TGTGCCAGCAGTCCCGGGACTGACCGAAACACCATATATTTT. This codes for CASSPGTDRNTIYF.

The chain links TRBV7-6 to TRBJ2-3; tentatively, D is TRBD2 (6 bases). CDR3 size: 15 residues. V was trimmed by 5 bases and J by 2 bases, leaving 14 bases between them. Germline loops: CDR1 SGHVS, CDR2 FNYEAQ. The CDR3 sequence is CASSALAGTTDTQYF. For the CDR3, the DNA is TGTGCCAGCAGCGCACTGGCGGGGACCACAGATACGCAGTATTTT. Based on the CDR3 plus reference TRBV7-6 and TRBJ2-3, the full variable domain is GAGVSQSPRYKVTKRGQDVALRCDPISGHVSLYWYRQALGQGPEFLTYFNYEAQQDKSGLPNDRFSAERPEGSISTLTIQRTEQRDSAMYRCASSALAGTTDTQYFGPGTRLTVL.

The chain is built from TRBV18 and TRBJ2-2; D call uncertain. The germline V gene has CDR1 KGHSH and CDR2 LQKENI. The CDR3 loop spans 13 amino acids. V lost 6 bases and J 5 bases, leaving 10 bases between the germline ends. CDR3 region: CASSTGSTGELFF. The CDR3 region has the DNA TGTGCCAGCTCGACCGGGTCGACCGGGGAGCTGTTTTTT.

The V call is TRBV6-5, the J call TRBJ1-1; D remains unclear. CDR3 length: 13 amino acids. Germline V CDR1 and CDR2: MNHEY, SVGAGI. Trimming cost V 7 bases and J 5 bases, with 14 bases left between them. CDR3 sequence: CASNFGLGTEAFF. CDR3 DNA sequence: TGTGCCAGCAATTTTGGACTGGGGACTGAAGCTTTCTTT.

This clone appeared a single time. This chain uses TRBV24-1 with TRBJ2-3, with 16 bases matching TRBD2. J was trimmed by 5 bases and V by 3 bases; bases with no gene match: 7. The germline CDR1 and CDR2 sequences are KGHDR and SFDVKD. CDR3 size: 18 residues. Here the CDR3 reads CATSDPGLAGGKQDTQYF. CDR3 nucleotide sequence: TGTGCCACCAGTGATCCGGGACTAGCGGGGGGGAAGCAAGATACGCAGTATTTT.

This chain joins TRBV7-6 and TRBJ2-1; 12 positions agree with TRBD2. J gave up 6 bases and V 5 bases, and 8 bases lay outside the gene matches. Germline V gives CDR1 SGHVS, CDR2 FNYEAQ. The CDR3 runs 16 residues. The CDR3 DNA sequence: TGTGCCAGCAGCCAGAGACTAGCGGGAGACGCCAATGAGCAGTTCTTC. Residues: CASSQRLAGDANEQFF. Supplemented by reference TRBV7-6 and TRBJ2-1, the full variable domain reads GAGVSQSPRYKVTKRGQDVALRCDPISGHVSLYWYRQALGQGPEFLTYFNYEAQQDKSGLPNDRFSAERPEGSISTLTIQRTEQRDSAMYRCASSQRLAGDANEQFFGPGTRLTVL.

The chain joins TRBV2 to TRBJ1-2; a weak D match, TRBD1 (6 bases). Trimming left V 7 bases short and J 5 bases short, with 14 bases between. Germline V gives CDR1 SNHLY, CDR2 FYNNEI. There are 13 residues in the CDR3. In DNA form, the CDR3 reads TGTGCCAGCATCCGGGACACGACTTATGGCTACACCTTC. Encoded protein: CASIRDTTYGYTF.

This sequence joins TRBV27 and TRBJ2-4; possible D gene TRBD2, 5 bases. CDR1 and CDR2 from the germline V gene are MNHEY and SMNVEV (reference sequence). CDR3 length: 15 amino acids. V lost 3 bases to trimming and J lost 0 bases, with 9 bases between them. The CDR3 DNA reads TGTGCCAGCAGTTTCCTCGGAGGAGCCAAAAACATTCAGTACTTC. It translates to CASSFLGGAKNIQYF.

This clone has a handful of counts. The rearrangement joins TRBV19 to TRBJ1-1; maybe TRBD1 (6 bases). The V gene's germline CDR1 is LNHDA and CDR2 SQIVND (reference sequence). V dropped 5 bases and J dropped 7 bases, with 11 bases sitting between them. The CDR3 covers 12 residues. This CDR3 is CASSPRTVEAFF. In DNA, the CDR3 is TGTGCCAGTAGTCCCCGGACAGTTGAAGCTTTCTTT.

The chain uses TRBV12-3 or TRBV12-4 and TRBJ2-5; 9 nucleotides match TRBD1. The CDR3 contains 13 residues. V gave up 5 bases and J gave up 5 bases; unmatched junction bases: 3. CDR3 nucleotide sequence: TGTGCCAGCAGTCTCGGACAGGGGGAGACCCAGTACTTC. Amino acids: CASSLGQGETQYF.

This chain joins TRBV3-1 (or the pseudogene TRBV3-2) and TRBJ2-2; D unclear. Germline CDR1 LGHDT, CDR2 YNNKEL (reference sequence). CDR3 length: 18 amino acids. V was cut by 4 bases and J by 6 bases, with 24 bases left in between. The CDR3 reads CASSRRNYPRFDAGELFF. The CDR3 DNA follows: TGTGCCAGCAGCCGCCGAAACTACCCGCGTTTTGATGCCGGGGAGCTGTTTTTT.

The V call is TRBV6-5, the J call TRBJ1-4, with TRBD1 matching over 9 bases. The CDR3 is 15 residues long. Germline lookup yields CDR1 MNHEY and CDR2 SVGAGI. V trimming: 2 bases; J trimming: 6 bases; junction bases outside the gene matches: 4. This chain's CDR3 is CASSYGTGSDEKLFF. For the CDR3, the DNA is TGTGCCAGCAGTTACGGGACAGGGTCCGATGAAAAACTGTTTTTT.

The CDR3 DNA reads as TGTGCCTGGAGCTTGACAGAATACGAGCAGTACTTC. Translation: CAWSLTEYEQYF. The chain carries TRBV30 and TRBJ2-7, with D maybe TRBD1 (5 bases). The CDR3 is 12 residues long. Germline CDR1 GTSNPN, CDR2 SVGIG (reference sequence). Deletions cut 3 bases from V and 4 bases from J, with 10 bases between.